What follows are 9 T cell receptor beta chains derived from one specimen sequenced in a study of shared clonotypes between healthy human individuals. The repertoire was sequenced with immunoSEQ multiplex PCR; TCRdb's copy has only in-frame clones and lacks some. The sample has millions of clones; 85% to 95% are singletons. Sequenced: naive CD4+ T cells sorted from blood. The subset here: CD45RA+ positively selected. The receptors originated from a man younger than 30 in good health.

The table lists this clone with a count of one. The chain is built from TRBV29-1 and TRBJ1-2; no clear D. CDR3 size: 12 residues. Germline V lookup: CDR1 SQVTM, CDR2 ANQGSEA. Trimming took 5 bases from V and 0 from J, leaving 7 bases between them. Here the CDR3 reads CSVLSPNYGYTF. CDR3 DNA: TGCAGCGTTCTATCGCCTAACTATGGCTACACCTTC.

The chain carries TRBV7-2 and TRBJ2-3, with 7 bases matching TRBD1. V gave up 5 bases and J gave up 2 bases; unmatched junction bases: 10. The CDR3 spans 16 residues. Germline-derived CDR1 and CDR2 are SGHTA and FQGNSA. The CDR3 is CASSLDRDGHTDTQYF. The CDR3 nucleotides read TGTGCCAGCAGCCTTGACAGGGATGGTCACACAGATACGCAGTATTTT.

The rearrangement joins TRBV11-2 to TRBJ2-7; D gene ambiguous. Per germline, CDR1 SGHAT and CDR2 FQNNGV. Trimming shortened V by 0 bases and J by 1 base, and 13 bases separated the two germline ends. This CDR3 region has 16 residues. The CDR3 DNA sequence: TGTGCCAGCAGCTTAGATGTGAATAAACTGTCCTACGAGCAGTACTTC. This codes for CASSLDVNKLSYEQYF.

V is TRBV11-2 and J is TRBJ2-7; possible D gene TRBD2, 5 bases. The CDR3 is made up of 14 amino acids. The germline V gene encodes CDR1 SGHAT and CDR2 FQNNGV. V lost 8 bases and J lost 3, with 17 bases in between. CDR3 nucleotide sequence: TGTGCCAGCCGATTTGGGAGTTCCTACTACGAGCAGTACTTC. This sequence encodes CASRFGSSYYEQYF.

The genes are TRBV6-1 and TRBJ2-1; 8 bases match TRBD2. Per the germline V gene, CDR1 is MNHNS and CDR2 is SASEGT. After removal of 3 bases from V and 0 bases from J, the junction contained 7 bases not matched to a gene. The CDR3 runs 17 residues. The CDR3 nucleotides read TGTGCCAGCAGTGATAGAGCGGGGGCTCCCTCCTACAATGAGCAGTTCTTC. It translates to CASSDRAGAPSYNEQFF.

The V call is TRBV5-1, the J call TRBJ1-3, with a possible D match to TRBD1 (5 bases). V was pared by 4 bases and J by 0 bases, with 17 bases between. The germline CDR1 and CDR2 sequences are SGHRS and YFSETQ. The CDR3 is made up of 17 amino acids. The CDR3 loop is CASSKGSTGLSGNTIYF. The CDR3 DNA is TGCGCCAGCAGCAAAGGCAGCACAGGACTCTCTGGAAACACCATATATTTT. The variable domain in full, with the rest retrieved from reference TRBV5-1 and TRBJ1-3, is KAGVTQTPRYLIKTRGQQVTLSCSPISGHRSVSWYQQTPGQGLQFLFEYFSETQRNKGNFPGRFSGRQFSNSRSEMNVSTLELGDSALYLCASSKGSTGLSGNTIYFGEGSWLTVV.

As regards this clone: The same CDR3 also results from other DNA sequences found in this sample. The gene calls are TRBV5-1 and TRBJ1-6, with a possible D match to TRBD1 (6 bases). V lost 2 bases and J 0 bases, leaving 9 bases between the germline ends. Germline V gene data show CDR1 as SGHRS and CDR2 as YFSETQ. The CDR3 is 16 amino acids. CDR3 sequence: CASSLAGASYNSPLHF. CDR3 coding DNA: TGCGCCAGCAGCTTAGCGGGGGCCTCCTATAATTCACCCCTCCACTTT.

V and J are TRBV2 and TRBJ1-2; D is ambiguous. Germline loops: CDR1 SNHLY, CDR2 FYNNEI. The CDR3 is 13 residues long. Trimming took 6 bases from V and 0 from J, leaving 8 bases between them. The CDR3 DNA sequence: TGTGCCAGCAGGCGAGGTACTAACTATGGCTACACCTTC. It codes for CASRRGTNYGYTF.

Concerning this clone itself: It may be a read error: a sequence one base away is much more abundant. The chain couples TRBV7-2 to TRBJ2-2; D gene unclear. CDR3 length: 12 amino acids. With 2 bases removed from V and 4 bases from J, the gap between germline ends came to 2 bases. CDR1 is SGHTA and CDR2 is FQGNSA in the germline V gene. The CDR3: CASSLITGELFF. The CDR3 nucleotides read TGTGCCAGCAGCTTAATCACCGGGGAGCTGTTTTTT. Supplemented by reference TRBV7-2 and TRBJ2-2, the full variable domain reads GAGVSQSPSNKVTEKGKDVELRCDPISGHTALYWYRQSLGQGLEFLIYFQGNSAPDKSGLPSDRFSAERTGGSVSTLTIQRTQQEDSAVYLCASSLITGELFFGEGSRLTVL.